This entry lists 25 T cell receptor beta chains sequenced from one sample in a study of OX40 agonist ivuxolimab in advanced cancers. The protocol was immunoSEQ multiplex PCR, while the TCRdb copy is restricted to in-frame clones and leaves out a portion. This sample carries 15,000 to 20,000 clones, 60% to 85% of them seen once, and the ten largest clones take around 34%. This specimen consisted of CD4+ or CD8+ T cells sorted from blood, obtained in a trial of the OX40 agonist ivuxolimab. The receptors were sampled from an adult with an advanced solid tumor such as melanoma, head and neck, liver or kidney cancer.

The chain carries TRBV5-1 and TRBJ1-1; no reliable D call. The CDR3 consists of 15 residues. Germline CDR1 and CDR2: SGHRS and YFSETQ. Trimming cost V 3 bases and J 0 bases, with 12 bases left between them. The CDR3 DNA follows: TGCGCCAGCAGCTACCTAGACGGTATGAACACTGAAGCTTTCTTT. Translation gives CASSYLDGMNTEAFF.

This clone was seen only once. In DNA, the CDR3 is TGTGCCAGCAGTTACACCATTGAGTTGAACACTGAAGCTTTCTTT. Its translation is CASSYTIELNTEAFF. J is TRBJ1-1 and V is TRBV6-6; D not certain. The germline V and J ends were trimmed by 2 bases and 0 bases, with 10 bases remaining between them. The CDR3 has 15 residues. Germline assignment: CDR1 MNHNY and CDR2 SVGAGI (reference sequence).

The CDR3 DNA follows: TGCGCCAGCAGCCAAGACCGGGGTACGGGGGAGACCCAGTACTTC. Protein product: CASSQDRGTGETQYF. This chain joins TRBV4-3 and TRBJ2-5; tentatively, D is TRBD2 (5 bases). The CDR3 contains 15 residues. Between the trimmed V and J ends, which lost 0 bases and 5 bases, there was a span of 13 bases. Germline assignment: CDR1 LGHNA and CDR2 YSLEER.

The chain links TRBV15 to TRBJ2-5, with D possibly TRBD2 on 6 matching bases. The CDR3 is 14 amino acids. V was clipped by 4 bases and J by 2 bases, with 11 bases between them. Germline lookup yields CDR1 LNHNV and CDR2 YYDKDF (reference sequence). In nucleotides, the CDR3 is TGTGCCACCAGCACCGGGACTGGACAAGAGACCCAGTACTTC. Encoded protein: CATSTGTGQETQYF.

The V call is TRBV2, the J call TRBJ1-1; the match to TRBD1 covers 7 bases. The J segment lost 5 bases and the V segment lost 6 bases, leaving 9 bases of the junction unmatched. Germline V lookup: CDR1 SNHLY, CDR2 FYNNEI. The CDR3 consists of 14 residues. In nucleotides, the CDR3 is TGTGCCAGCAGGGCAGGGGGGACGGTTACTGAAGCTTTCTTT. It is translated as CASRAGGTVTEAFF. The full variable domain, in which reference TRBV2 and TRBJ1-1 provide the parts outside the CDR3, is EPEVTQTPSHQVTQMGQEVILRCVPISNHLYFYWYRQILGQKVEFLVSFYNNEISEKSEIFDDQFSVERPDGSNFTLKIRSTKLEDSAMYFCASRAGGTVTEAFFGQGTRLTVV.

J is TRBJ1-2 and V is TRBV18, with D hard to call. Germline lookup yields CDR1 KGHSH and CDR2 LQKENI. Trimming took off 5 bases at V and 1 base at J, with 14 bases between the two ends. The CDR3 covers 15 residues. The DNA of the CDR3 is TGTGCCAGCTCATCGTTAGAAGGGTATAACTATGGCTACACCTTC. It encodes CASSSLEGYNYGYTF.

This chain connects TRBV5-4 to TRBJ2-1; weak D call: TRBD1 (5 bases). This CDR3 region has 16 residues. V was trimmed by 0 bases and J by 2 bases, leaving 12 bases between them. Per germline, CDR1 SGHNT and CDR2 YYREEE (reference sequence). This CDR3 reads CASSLGGREPYNEQFF. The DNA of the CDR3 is TGTGCCAGCAGCTTGGGGGGCAGGGAACCCTACAATGAGCAGTTCTTC.

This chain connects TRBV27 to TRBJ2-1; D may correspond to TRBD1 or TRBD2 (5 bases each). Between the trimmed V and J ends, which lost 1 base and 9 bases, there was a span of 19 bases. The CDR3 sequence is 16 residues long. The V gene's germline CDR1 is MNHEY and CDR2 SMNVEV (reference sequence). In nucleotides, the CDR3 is TGTGCCAGCAGTTTATACGCCGGGACCCGGTACGGTGAGCAGTTCTTC. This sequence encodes CASSLYAGTRYGEQFF.

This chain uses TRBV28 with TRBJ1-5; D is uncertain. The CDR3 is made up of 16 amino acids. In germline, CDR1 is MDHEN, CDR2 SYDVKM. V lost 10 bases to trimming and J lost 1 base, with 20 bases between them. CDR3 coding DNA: TGTGCCACCGAAACCTGGGAGTGGGGAAGCAATCAGCCCCAGCATTTT. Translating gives CATETWEWGSNQPQHF.

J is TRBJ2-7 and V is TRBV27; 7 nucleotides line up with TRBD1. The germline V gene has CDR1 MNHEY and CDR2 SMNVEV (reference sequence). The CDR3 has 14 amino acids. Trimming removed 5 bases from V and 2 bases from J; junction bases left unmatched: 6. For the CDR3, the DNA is TGTGCCAGCAGTCCCGGGACAGTCGCCTACGAGCAGTACTTC. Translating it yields CASSPGTVAYEQYF.

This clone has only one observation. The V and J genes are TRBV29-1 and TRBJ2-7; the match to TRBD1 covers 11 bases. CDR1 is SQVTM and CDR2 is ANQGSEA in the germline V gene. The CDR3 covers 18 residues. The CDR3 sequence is CNDSRGRTGGFLSYEQYF. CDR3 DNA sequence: TGCAACGATTCCAGGGGGCGGACAGGGGGCTTCCTCTCCTACGAGCAGTACTTC.

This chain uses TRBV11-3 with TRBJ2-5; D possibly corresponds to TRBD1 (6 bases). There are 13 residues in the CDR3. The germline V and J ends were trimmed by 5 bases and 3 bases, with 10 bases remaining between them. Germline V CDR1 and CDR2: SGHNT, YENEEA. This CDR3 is CASSQGQKETQYF. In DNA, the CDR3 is TGTGCCAGCAGCCAAGGACAGAAAGAGACCCAGTACTTC.

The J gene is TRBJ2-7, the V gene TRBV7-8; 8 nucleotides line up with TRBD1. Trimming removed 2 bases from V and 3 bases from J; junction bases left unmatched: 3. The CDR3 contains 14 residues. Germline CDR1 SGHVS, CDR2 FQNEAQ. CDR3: CASSLSRGLYEQYF. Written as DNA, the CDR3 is TGTGCCAGCAGCTTAAGCAGGGGGCTCTACGAGCAGTACTTC.

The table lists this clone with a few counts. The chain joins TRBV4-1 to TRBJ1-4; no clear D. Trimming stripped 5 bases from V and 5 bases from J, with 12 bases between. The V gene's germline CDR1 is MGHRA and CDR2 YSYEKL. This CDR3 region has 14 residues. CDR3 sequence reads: CASSGTVRNEKLFF. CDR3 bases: TGCGCCAGCAGCGGCACCGTCCGGAATGAAAAACTGTTTTTT.

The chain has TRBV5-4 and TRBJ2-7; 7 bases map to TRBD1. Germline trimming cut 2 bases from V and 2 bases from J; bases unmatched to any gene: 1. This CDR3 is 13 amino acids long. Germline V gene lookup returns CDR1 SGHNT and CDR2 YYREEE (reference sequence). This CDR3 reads CASSFGQAYEQYF. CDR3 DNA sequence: TGTGCCAGCAGCTTCGGACAGGCCTACGAGCAGTACTTC.

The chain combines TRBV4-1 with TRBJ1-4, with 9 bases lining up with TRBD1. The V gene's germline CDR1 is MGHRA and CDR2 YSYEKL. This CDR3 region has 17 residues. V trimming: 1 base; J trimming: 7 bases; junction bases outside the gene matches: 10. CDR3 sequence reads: CASSQAALGTGSEKLFF. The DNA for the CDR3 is TGCGCCAGCAGCCAAGCCGCTTTAGGGACAGGGAGTGAAAAACTGTTTTTT.

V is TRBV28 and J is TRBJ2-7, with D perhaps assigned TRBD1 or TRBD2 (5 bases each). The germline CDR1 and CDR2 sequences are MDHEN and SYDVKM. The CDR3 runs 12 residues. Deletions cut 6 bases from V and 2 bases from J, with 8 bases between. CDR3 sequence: CASRGVAYEQYF. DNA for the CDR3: TGTGCCAGCAGGGGGGTCGCCTACGAGCAGTACTTC.

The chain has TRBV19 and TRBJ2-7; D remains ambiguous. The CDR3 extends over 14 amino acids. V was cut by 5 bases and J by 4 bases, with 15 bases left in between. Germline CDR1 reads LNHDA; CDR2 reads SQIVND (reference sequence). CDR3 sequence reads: CASSVGNPFYEQYF. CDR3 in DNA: TGTGCCAGTAGTGTTGGAAATCCCTTTTACGAGCAGTACTTC.

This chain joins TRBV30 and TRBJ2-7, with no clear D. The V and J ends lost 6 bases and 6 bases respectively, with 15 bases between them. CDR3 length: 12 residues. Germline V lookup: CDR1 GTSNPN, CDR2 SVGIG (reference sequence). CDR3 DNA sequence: TGTGCCTGCAGAATTCCCCTACTCGAGCAGTACTTC. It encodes CACRIPLLEQYF.

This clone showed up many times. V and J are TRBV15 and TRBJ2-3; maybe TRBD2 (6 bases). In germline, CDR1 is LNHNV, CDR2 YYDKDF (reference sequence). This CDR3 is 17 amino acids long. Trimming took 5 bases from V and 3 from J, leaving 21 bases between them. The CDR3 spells CATSGFGAPSGTDTQYF. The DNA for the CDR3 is TGTGCCACCAGCGGCTTTGGAGCCCCAAGCGGGACAGATACGCAGTATTTT.

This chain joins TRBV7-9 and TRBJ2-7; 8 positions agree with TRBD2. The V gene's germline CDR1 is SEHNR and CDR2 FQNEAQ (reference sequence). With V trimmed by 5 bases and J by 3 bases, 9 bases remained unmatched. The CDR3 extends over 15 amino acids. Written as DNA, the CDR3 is TGTGCCAGCAGCGCTGCGGGGGGACCGAACTACGAGCAGTACTTC. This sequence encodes CASSAAGGPNYEQYF.

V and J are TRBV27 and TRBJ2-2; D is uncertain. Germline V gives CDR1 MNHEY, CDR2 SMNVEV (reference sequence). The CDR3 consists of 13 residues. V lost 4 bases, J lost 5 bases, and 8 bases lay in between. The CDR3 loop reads CASSSPGTGELFF. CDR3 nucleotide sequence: TGTGCCAGCAGTTCGCCGGGTACCGGGGAGCTGTTTTTT.

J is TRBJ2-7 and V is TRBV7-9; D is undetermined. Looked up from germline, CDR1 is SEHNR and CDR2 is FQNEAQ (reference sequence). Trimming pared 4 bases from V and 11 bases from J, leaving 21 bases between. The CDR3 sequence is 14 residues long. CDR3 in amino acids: CASSSPYKAALKYF. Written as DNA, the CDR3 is TGTGCCAGCAGCTCCCCCTACAAGGCCGCCCTCAAGTACTTC.

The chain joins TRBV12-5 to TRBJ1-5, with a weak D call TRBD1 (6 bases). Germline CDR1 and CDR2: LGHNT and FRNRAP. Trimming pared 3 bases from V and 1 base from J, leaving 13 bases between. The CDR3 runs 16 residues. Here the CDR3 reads CASGFGAGVSNQPQHF. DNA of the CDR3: TGTGCTAGTGGTTTTGGGGCAGGGGTGAGCAATCAGCCCCAGCATTTT.

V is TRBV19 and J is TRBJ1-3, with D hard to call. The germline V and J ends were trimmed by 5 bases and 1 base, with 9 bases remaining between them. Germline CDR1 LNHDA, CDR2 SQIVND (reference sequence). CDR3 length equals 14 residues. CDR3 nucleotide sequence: TGTGCCAGTAGTTACGGAATATCTGGAAACACCATATATTTT. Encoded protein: CASSYGISGNTIYF.